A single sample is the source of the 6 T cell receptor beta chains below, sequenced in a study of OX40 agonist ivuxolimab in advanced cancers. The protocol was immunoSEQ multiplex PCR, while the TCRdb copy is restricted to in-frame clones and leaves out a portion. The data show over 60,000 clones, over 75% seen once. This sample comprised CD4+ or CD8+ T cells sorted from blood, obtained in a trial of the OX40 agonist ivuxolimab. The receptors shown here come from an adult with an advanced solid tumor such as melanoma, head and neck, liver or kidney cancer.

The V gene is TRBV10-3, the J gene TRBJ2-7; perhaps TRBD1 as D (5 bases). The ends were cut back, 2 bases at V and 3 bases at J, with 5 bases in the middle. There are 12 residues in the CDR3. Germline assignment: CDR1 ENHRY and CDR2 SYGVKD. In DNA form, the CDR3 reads TGTGCCATCAGTGAGAGGGGCTACGAGCAGTACTTC. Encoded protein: CAISERGYEQYF.

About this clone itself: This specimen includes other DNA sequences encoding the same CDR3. CDR3 region: CASSLGTTYEQYF. The CDR3 nucleotides read TGTGCCAGCAGTTTAGGTACTACCTACGAGCAGTACTTC. The chain uses TRBV28 and TRBJ2-7; D remains ambiguous. Germline V gives CDR1 MDHEN, CDR2 SYDVKM. V lost 2 bases to trimming and J lost 2 bases, with 7 bases between them. The CDR3 extends over 13 amino acids.

CDR3 region: CASSLALNPPGYTF. For the CDR3, the DNA is TGTGCCAGCAGCTTGGCCCTCAACCCCCCTGGCTACACCTTC. The gene calls are TRBV5-6 and TRBJ1-2, with no clear D. Germline CDR1 and CDR2: SGHDT and YYEEEE. CDR3 size: 14 residues. Between the trimmed V and J ends, which lost 0 bases and 7 bases, there was a span of 13 bases.

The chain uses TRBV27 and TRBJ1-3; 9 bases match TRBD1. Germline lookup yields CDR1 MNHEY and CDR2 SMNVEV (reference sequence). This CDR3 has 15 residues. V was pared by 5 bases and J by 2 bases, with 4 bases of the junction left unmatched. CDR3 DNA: TGTGCCAGCAGTCCACGGACAGGGGCTGGAAACACCATATATTTT. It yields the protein CASSPRTGAGNTIYF.

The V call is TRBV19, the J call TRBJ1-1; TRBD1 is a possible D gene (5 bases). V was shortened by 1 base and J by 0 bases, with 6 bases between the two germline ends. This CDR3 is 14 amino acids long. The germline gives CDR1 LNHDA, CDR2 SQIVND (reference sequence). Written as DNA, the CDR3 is TGTGCCAGTAGTATAGGAGGGGTGAACACTGAAGCTTTCTTT. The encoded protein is CASSIGGVNTEAFF. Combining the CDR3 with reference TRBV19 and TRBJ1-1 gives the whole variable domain DGGITQSPKYLFRKEGQNVTLSCEQNLNHDAMYWYRQDPGQGLRLIYYSQIVNDFQKGDIAEGYSVSREKKESFPLTVTSAQKNPTAFYLCASSIGGVNTEAFFGQGTRLTVV.

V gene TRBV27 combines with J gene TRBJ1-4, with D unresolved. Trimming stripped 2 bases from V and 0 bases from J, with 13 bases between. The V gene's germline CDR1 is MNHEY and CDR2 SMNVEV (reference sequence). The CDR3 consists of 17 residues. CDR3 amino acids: CASSLQIPRATNEKLFF. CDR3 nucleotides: TGTGCCAGCAGTTTACAGATCCCGCGGGCAACTAATGAAAAACTGTTTTTT.